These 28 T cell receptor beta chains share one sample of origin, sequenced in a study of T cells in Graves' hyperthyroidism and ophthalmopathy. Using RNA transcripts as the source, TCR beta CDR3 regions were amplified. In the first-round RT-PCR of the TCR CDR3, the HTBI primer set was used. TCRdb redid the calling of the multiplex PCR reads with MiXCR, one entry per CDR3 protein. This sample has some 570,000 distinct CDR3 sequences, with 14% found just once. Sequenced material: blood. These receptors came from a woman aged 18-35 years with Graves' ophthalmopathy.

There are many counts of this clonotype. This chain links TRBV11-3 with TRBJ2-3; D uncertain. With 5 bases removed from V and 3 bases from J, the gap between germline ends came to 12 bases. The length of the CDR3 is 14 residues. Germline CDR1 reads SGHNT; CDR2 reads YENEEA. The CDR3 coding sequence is TGTGCCAGCAGCCTGGTCCTACAAACAGATACGCAGTATTTT. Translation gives CASSLVLQTDTQYF.

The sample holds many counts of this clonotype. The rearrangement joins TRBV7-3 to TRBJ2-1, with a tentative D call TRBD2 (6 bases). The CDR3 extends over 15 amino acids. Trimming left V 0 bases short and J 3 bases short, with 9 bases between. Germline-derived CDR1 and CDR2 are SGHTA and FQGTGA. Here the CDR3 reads CASSLTAGYYNEQFF. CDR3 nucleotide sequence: TGTGCCAGCAGCTTAACGGCGGGGTACTACAATGAGCAGTTCTTC.

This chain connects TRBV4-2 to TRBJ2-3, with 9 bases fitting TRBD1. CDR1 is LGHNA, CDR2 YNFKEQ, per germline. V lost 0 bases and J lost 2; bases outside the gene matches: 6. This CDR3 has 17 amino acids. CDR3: CASSQDPGQGHTDTQYF. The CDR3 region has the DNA TGTGCCAGCAGCCAAGACCCGGGACAGGGACACACAGATACGCAGTATTTT.

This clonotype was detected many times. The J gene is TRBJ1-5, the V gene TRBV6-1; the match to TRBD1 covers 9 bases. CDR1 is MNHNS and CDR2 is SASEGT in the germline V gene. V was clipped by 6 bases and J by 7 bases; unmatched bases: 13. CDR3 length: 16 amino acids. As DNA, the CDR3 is TGTGCCAGCAGAGACACCGGGACAGGGCTGGGCCAGCCCCAGCATTTT. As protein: CASRDTGTGLGQPQHF.

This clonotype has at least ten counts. The CDR3 coding sequence is TGTGCCAGTTCCGACAGTACCTCCACAGATACGCAGTATTTT. It is translated as CASSDSTSTDTQYF. This sequence joins TRBV11-1 and TRBJ2-3; D might be TRBD1 (5 bases). The CDR3 runs 14 residues. Germline loops: CDR1 SGHAT, CDR2 FQDESV (reference sequence). Trimming shortened V by 9 bases and J by 2 bases, and 15 bases separated the two germline ends.

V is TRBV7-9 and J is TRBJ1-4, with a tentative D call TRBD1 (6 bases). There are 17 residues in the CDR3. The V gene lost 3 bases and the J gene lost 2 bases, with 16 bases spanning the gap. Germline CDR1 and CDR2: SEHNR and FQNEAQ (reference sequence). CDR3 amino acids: CASSLTSWRGTNEKLFF. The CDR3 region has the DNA TGTGCCAGCAGCTTGACCTCGTGGAGGGGGACTAATGAAAAACTGTTTTTT.

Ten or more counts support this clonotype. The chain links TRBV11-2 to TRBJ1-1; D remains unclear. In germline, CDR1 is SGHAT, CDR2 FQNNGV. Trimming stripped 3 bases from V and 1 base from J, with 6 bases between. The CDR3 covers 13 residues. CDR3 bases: TGTGCCAGCAGCTTTAATGGGAACACTGAAGCTTTCTTT. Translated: CASSFNGNTEAFF.

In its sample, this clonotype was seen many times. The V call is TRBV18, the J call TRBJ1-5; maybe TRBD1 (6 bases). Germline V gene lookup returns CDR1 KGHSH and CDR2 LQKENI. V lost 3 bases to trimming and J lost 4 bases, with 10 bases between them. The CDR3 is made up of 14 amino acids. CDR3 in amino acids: CASSPMTGNQPQHF. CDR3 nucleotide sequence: TGTGCCAGCTCACCGATGACAGGTAATCAGCCCCAGCATTTT.

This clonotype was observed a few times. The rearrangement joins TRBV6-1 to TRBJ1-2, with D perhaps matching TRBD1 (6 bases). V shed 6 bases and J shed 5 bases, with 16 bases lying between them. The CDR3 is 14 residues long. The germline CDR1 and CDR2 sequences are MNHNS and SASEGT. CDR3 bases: TGTGCCAGCAGCTCAGCCGGGACAAAGTATGGCTACACCTTC. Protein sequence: CASSSAGTKYGYTF.

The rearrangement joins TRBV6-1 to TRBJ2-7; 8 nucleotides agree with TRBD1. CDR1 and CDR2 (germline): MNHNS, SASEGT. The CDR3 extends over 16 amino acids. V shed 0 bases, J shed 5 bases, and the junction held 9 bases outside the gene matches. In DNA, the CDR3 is TGTGCCAGCAGTGAAGCGGGGACAGGTCCTCTGGACGAGCAGTACTTC. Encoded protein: CASSEAGTGPLDEQYF.

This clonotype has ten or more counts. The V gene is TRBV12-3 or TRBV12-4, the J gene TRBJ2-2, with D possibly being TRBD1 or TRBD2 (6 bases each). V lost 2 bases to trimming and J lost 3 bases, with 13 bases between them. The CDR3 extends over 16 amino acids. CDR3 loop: CASSLIPGADTGELFF. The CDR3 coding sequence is TGTGCCAGCAGTTTAATTCCGGGGGCCGACACCGGGGAGCTGTTTTTT.

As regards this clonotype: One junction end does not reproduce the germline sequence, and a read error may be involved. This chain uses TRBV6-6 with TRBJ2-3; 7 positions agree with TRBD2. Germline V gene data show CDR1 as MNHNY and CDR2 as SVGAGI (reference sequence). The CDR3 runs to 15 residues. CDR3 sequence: CASSYSTSPPDTRYF. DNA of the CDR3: TGTGCCAGCAGTTACTCGACTAGCCCACCAGATACGCGGTATTTT.

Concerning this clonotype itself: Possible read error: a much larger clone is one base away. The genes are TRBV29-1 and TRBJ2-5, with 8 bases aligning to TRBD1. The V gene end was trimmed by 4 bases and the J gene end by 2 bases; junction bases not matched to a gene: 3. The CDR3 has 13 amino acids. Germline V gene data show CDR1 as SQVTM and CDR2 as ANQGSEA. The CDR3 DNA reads TGCAGCGTTGGGACAGGGAGACAAGAGACCCAGTACTTC. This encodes CSVGTGRQETQYF.

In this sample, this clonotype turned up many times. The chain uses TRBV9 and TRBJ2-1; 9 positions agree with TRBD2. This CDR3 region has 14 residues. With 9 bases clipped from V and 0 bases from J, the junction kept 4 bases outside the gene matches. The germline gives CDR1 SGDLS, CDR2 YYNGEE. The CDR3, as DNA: TGTGCCACTAGCGGGGCAAGCTCCTACAATGAGCAGTTCTTC. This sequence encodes CATSGASSYNEQFF.

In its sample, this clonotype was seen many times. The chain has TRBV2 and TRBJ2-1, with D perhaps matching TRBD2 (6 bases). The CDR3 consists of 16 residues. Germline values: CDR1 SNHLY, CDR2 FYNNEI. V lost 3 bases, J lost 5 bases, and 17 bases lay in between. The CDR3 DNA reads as TGTGCCAGCAGTGAGGGAACTAGCTCAATTCACAATGAGCAGTTCTTC. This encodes CASSEGTSSIHNEQFF.

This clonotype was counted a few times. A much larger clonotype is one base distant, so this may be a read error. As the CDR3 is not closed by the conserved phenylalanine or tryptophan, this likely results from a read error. CDR3 DNA: TGTGCCAGCAGTTACTCCCCGCTAGCGGCCAAAAACATTCAGTACCTC. Its translation is CASSYSPLAAKNIQYL. J is TRBJ2-4 and V is TRBV6-2 or TRBV6-3, with D possibly TRBD2 on 6 matching bases. Between the trimmed V and J ends, which lost 0 bases and 1 base, there was a span of 10 bases. The germline gives CDR1 MNHEY, CDR2 SVGEGT. The CDR3 extends over 16 amino acids.

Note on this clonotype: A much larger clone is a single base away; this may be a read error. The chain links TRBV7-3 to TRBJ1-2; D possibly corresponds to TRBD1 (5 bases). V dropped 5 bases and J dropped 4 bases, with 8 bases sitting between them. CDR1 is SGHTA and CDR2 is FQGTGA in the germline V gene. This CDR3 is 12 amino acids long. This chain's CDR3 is CASSIGTYGYTF. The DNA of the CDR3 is TGTGCCAGCAGCATAGGGACCTATGGCTACACCTTC.

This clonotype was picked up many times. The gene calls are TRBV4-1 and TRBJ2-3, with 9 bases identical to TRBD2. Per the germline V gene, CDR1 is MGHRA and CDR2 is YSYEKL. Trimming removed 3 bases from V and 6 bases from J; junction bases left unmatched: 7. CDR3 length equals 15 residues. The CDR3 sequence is CASSQREGSLDTQYF. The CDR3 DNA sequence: TGCGCCAGCAGCCAGCGGGAGGGGTCCTTGGATACGCAGTATTTT.

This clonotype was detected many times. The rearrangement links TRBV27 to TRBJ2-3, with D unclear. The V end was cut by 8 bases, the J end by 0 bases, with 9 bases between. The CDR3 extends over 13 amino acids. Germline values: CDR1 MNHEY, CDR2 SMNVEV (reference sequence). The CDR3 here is CASRSFSTDTQYF. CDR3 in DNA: TGTGCCAGCCGCAGTTTCAGCACAGATACGCAGTATTTT.

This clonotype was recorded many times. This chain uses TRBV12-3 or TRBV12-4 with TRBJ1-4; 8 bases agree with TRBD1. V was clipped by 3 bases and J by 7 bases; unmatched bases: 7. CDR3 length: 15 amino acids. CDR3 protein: CASSFDRGVSEKLFF. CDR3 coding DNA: TGTGCCAGCAGTTTCGACAGGGGCGTGAGTGAAAAACTGTTTTTT.

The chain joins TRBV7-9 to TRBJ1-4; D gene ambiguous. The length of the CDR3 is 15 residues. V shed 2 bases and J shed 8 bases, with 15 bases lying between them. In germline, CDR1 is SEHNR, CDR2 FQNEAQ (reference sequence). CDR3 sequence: CASSLNGPSKEKLFF. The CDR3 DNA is TGTGCCAGCAGCTTAAATGGTCCTAGTAAGGAAAAACTGTTTTTT.

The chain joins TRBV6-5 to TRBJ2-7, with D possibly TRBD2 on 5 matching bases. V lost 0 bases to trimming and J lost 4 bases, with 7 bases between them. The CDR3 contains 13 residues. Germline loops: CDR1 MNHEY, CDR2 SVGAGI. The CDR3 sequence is CASSYSEEYEQYF. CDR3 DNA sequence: TGTGCCAGCAGTTACTCGGAGGAATACGAGCAGTACTTC.

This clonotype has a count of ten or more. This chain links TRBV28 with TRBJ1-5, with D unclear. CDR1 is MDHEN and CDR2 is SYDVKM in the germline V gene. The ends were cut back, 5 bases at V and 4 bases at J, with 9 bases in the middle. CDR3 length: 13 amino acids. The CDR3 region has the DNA TGTGCCAGCAGTCCGGACCCTAATCAGCCCCAGCATTTT. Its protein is CASSPDPNQPQHF.

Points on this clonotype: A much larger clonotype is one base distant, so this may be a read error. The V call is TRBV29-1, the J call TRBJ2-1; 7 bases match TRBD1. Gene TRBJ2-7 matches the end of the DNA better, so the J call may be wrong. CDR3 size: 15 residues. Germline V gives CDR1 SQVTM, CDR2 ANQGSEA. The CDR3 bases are TGCAGCGTTTACGGACAGGTCCGAAGGGGCAATGAGCAGTACTTC. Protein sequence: CSVYGQVRRGNEQYF.

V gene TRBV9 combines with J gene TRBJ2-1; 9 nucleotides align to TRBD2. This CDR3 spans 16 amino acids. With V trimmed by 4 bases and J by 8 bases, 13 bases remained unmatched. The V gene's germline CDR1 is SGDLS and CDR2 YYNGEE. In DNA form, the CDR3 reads TGTGCCAGCAGCCCACGCGGTAGCGGGAGTAGCGATGAGCAGTTCTTC. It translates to CASSPRGSGSSDEQFF.

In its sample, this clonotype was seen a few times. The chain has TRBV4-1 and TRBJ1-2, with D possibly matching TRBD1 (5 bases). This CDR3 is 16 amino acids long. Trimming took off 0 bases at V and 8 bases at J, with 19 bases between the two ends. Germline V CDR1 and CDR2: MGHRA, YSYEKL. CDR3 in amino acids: CASSQDGAGRAGGYTF. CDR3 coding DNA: TGCGCCAGCAGCCAAGATGGGGCAGGACGGGCGGGGGGCTACACCTTC.

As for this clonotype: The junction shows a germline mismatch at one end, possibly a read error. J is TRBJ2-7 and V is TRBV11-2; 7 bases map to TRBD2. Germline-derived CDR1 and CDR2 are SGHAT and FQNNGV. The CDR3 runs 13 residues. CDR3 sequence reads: CASSSFLAARSRF. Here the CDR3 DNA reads TGTGCCAGCAGCTCTTTCCTAGCGGCGAGGAGTCGCTTC. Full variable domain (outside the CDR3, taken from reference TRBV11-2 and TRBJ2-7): EAGVAQSPRYKIIEKRQSVAFWCNPISGHATLYWYQQILGQGPKLLIQFQNNGVVDDSQLPKDRFSAERLKGVDSTLKIQPAKLEDSAVYLCASSSFLAARSRFGPGTRLTVT.

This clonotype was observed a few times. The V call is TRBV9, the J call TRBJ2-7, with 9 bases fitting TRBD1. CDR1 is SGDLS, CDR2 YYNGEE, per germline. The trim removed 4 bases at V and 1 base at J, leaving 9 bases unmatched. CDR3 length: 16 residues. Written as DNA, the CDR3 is TGTGCCAGCAGCTCCCACCCCGGGACAGGGTCCTACGAGCAGTACTTC. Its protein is CASSSHPGTGSYEQYF.